This T cell receptor beta chain originates from a study of blood T cell repertoires in COVID-19. The assay was immunoSEQ multiplex PCR, and TCRdb's table has in-frame clones only and misses some. Of 80,000 to 100,000 clones listed, approximately 74% are singletons. CDR1 is SGHAT and CDR2 is FQDESV in the germline V gene (reference sequence). The CDR3 is 16 residues long. V lost 5 bases and J 5 bases, leaving 21 bases between the germline ends. The receptor's source is a man in his 70s with COVID-19, enrolled during active disease. The material sequenced was peripheral blood. The chain recombines TRBV11-1 with TRBJ2-5; TRBD2 might be the D (5 bases). DNA for the CDR3: TGTGCCAGCAGCCACGCGATCGACCCGGGCGGGGAGACCCAGTACTTC. It encodes CASSHAIDPGGETQYF.